Below, one T cell receptor (beta chain) is given with its context. Its antigen is still unknown. The CDR3 runs to 14 residues. The V end lost 3 bases, the J end lost 1 base, and 8 bases lay between the germline ends. Per germline, CDR1 LNHDA and CDR2 SQIVND (reference sequence). The data derive from a study of memory CD4+ T cells and cytomegalovirus serostatus. Looking at the study overall: Donors were healthy Belgian adults, several CMV seropositive and 20 to 25 seronegative.

Study findings and constraints: Repertoires predicted CMV serostatus with median bootstrapped AUC of roughly 0.96. Each of 65 to 70 CMV-associated TCRbeta sequences occurred in one to five individuals.

In the source study's methods: Out-of-frame sequences were removed, leaving about 2.2 million distinct TCRbeta sequences. Repertoires were generated with immunoSEQ multiplex PCR, while TCRdb's copy carries only in-frame clones and drops some. D and trimming come from the DNA, and the V and J calls and clone size come from that table. The data contain about 92,000 clones, 80% of them seen just once; the ten biggest clones take up around 3.6%. Single viable CD3+CD4+CD8-CD45RO+ cells were sorted as the memory CD4+ T cells. This receptor was identified in an adult in good health and CMV-seropositive. This chain uses TRBV19 with TRBJ2-3; D might be TRBD1 or TRBD2, each matching 6 bases. The specimen sequenced was memory CD4+ T cells from blood. CDR3 region: CASSMRGGTDTQYF. The CDR3 region has the DNA TGTGCCAGTAGTATGAGGGGGGGCACAGATACGCAGTATTTT.